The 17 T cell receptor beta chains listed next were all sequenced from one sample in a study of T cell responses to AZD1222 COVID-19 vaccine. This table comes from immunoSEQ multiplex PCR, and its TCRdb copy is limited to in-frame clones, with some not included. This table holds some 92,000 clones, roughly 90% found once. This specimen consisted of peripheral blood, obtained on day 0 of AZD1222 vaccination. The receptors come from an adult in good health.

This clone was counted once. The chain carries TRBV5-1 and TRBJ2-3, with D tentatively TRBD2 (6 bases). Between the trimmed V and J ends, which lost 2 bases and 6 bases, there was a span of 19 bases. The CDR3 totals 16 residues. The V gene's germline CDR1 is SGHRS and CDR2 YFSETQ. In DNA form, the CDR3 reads TGCGCCAGCAGCTTCGGGGGAGAAAGGTTTTTGGATACGCAGTATTTT. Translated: CASSFGGERFLDTQYF.

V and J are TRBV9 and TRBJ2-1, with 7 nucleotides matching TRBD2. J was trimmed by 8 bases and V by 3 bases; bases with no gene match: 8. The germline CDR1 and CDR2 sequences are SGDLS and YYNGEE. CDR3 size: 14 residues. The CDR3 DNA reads TGTGCCAGCAGCGCCTTTCCTGGGGGGGATGAGCAGTTCTTC. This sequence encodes CASSAFPGGDEQFF. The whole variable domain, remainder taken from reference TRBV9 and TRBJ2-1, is DSGVTQTPKHLITATGQRVTLRCSPRSGDLSVYWYQQSLDQGLQFLIQYYNGEERAKGNILERFSAQQFPDLHSELNLSSLELGDSALYFCASSAFPGGDEQFFGPGTRLTVL.

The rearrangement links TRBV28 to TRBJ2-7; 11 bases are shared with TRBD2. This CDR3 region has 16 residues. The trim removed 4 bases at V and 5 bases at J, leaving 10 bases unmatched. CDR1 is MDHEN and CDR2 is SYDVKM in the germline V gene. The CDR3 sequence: CASSSLAGGFSDEQYF. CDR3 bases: TGTGCCAGCAGTTCTCTAGCGGGAGGCTTTTCGGACGAGCAGTACTTC.

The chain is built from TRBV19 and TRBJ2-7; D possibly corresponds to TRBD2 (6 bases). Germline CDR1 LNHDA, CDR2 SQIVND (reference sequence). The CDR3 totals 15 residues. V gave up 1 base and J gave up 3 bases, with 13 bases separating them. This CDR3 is CASSIAWDSYYEQYF. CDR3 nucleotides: TGTGCCAGTAGTATAGCCTGGGACTCGTACTACGAGCAGTACTTC. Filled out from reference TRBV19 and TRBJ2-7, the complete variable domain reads DGGITQSPKYLFRKEGQNVTLSCEQNLNHDAMYWYRQDPGQGLRLIYYSQIVNDFQKGDIAEGYSVSREKKESFPLTVTSAQKNPTAFYLCASSIAWDSYYEQYFGPGTRLTVT.

Written as DNA, the CDR3 is TGTGCCAGCAGCCAAGATCAGACGGTTAACACCGGGGAGCTGTTTTTT. Residues: CASSQDQTVNTGELFF. The J gene is TRBJ2-2, the V gene TRBV3-1 (or the pseudogene TRBV3-2); D remains unclear. CDR3 size: 16 residues. Trimming took 0 bases from V and 2 from J, leaving 10 bases between them. The germline gives CDR1 LGHDT, CDR2 YNNKEL (reference sequence).

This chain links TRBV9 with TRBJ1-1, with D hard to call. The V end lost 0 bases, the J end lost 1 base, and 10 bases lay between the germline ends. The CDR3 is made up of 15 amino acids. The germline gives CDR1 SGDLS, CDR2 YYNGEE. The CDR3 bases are TGTGCCAGCAGCGTAGATGCCTCTTCGAACACTGAAGCTTTCTTT. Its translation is CASSVDASSNTEAFF.

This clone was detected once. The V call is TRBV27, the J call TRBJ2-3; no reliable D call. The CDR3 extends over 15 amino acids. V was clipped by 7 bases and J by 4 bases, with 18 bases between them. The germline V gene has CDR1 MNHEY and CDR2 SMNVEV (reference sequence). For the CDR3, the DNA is TGTGCCAGCACCTCCCCGGGCCCCCGGGCAGATACGCAGTATTTT. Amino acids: CASTSPGPRADTQYF.

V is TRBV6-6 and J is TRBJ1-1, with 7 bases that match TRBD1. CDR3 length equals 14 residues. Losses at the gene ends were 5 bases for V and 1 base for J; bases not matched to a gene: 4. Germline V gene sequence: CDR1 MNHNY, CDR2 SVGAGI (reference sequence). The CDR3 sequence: CASSKGQTNTEAFF. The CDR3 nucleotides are TGTGCCAGCAGTAAGGGACAGACGAACACTGAAGCTTTCTTT.

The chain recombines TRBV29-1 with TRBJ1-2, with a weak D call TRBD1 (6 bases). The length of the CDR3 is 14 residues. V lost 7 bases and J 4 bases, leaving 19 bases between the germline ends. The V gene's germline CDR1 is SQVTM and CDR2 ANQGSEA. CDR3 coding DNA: TGCAGCGCCGGATCTGGACAGACCTTCTATGGCTACACCTTC. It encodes CSAGSGQTFYGYTF.

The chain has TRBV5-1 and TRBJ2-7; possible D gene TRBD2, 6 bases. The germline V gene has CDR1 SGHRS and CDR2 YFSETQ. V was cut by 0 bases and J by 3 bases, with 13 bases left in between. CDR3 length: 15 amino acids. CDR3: CASSLAGTGVYEQYF. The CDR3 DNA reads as TGCGCCAGCAGCTTGGCCGGGACGGGAGTCTACGAGCAGTACTTC.

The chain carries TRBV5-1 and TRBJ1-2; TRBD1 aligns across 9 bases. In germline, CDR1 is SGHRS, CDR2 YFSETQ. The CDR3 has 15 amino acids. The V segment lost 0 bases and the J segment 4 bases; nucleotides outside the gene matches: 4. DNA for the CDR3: TGCGCCAGCAGCTTGGAACAGGGGGCCGGCTATGGCTACACCTTC. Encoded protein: CASSLEQGAGYGYTF.

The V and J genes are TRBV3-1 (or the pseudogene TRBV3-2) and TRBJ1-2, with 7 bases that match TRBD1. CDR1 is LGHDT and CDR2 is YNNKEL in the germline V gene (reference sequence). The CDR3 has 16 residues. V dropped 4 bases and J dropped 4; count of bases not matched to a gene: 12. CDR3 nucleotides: TGTGCCAGCAGCCCGATGACTTACCGGGACAGCTATGGCTACACCTTC. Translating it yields CASSPMTYRDSYGYTF.

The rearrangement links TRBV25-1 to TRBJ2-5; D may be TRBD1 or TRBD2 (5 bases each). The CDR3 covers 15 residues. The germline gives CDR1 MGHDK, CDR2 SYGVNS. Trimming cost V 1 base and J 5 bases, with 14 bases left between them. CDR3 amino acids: CASSELATGAETQYF. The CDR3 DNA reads TGTGCCAGCAGTGAATTGGCCACCGGGGCGGAGACCCAGTACTTC.

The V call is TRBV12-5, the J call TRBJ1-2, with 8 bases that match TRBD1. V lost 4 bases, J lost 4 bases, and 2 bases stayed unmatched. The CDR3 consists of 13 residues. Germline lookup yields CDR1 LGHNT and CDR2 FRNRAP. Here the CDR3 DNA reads TGTGCTAGTGGTTCAGGACAGGGCTATGGCTACACCTTC. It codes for CASGSGQGYGYTF. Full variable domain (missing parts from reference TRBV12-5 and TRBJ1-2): DARVTQTPRHKVTEMGQEVTMRCQPILGHNTVFWYRQTMMQGLELLAYFRNRAPLDDSGMPKDRFSAEMPDATLATLKIQPSEPRDSAVYFCASGSGQGYGYTFGSGTRLTVV.

The CDR3 DNA reads TGCAGCGTTGAAGATCCGGGACAGGGGGCCACTGAAGCTTTCTTT. This codes for CSVEDPGQGATEAFF. V usage is TRBV29-1 and J usage is TRBJ1-1; 12 bases agree with TRBD1. Germline V lookup: CDR1 SQVTM, CDR2 ANQGSEA. The V segment lost 0 bases and the J segment 4 bases; nucleotides outside the gene matches: 3. The CDR3 is 15 residues long. Full variable domain (missing parts from reference TRBV29-1 and TRBJ1-1): SAVISQKPSRDICQRGTSLTIQCQVDSQVTMMFWYRQQPGQSLTLIATANQGSEATYESGFVIDKFPISRPNLTFSTLTVSNMSPEDSSIYLCSVEDPGQGATEAFFGQGTRLTVV.

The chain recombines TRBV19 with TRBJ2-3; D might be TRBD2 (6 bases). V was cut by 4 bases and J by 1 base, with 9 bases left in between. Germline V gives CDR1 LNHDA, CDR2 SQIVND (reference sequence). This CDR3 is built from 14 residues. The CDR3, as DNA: TGTGCCAGTAGTAGGGCTAGCGGCACAGATACGCAGTATTTT. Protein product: CASSRASGTDTQYF.

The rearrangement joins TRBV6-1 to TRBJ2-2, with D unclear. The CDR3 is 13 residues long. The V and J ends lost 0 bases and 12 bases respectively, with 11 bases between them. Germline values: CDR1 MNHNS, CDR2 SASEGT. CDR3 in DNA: TGTGCCAGCAGTGAAGCGCTGCGCAGCCAGCTGTTTTTT. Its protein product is CASSEALRSQLFF.